This passage covers 16 T cell receptor beta chains from one sample sequenced in a study of post-analysis software for immune sequencing data. Study-level points and caveats: Compared with controls, patients had more of about 5 TRBV segments, including TRBV5-6, TRBV5-1 and TRBV20-1.

Built from TCR beta cDNA, the libraries had unique molecular identifiers in them. Using its own MiXCR run on the PCR reads, TCRdb lists one record per CDR3 protein. The table has about 800,000 distinct CDR3 sequences, about 32% seen once; the top ten hold approximately 0.6%. Their specific antigens are unknown. Sequenced: blood. The receptors here all came from a girl between 10 and 17 years old with multiple sclerosis.

The chain joins TRBV5-1 to TRBJ2-7; 9 bases are shared with TRBD1. Germline V gives CDR1 SGHRS, CDR2 YFSETQ. CDR3 size: 15 residues. Trimming took 4 bases from V and 5 from J; bases not matched to a gene: 10. CDR3 protein: CASSPGTGRGHEQYF. The CDR3 bases are TGCGCCAGCAGCCCCGGGACAGGGCGAGGTCACGAGCAGTACTTC. Based on the CDR3 plus reference TRBV5-1 and TRBJ2-7, the full variable domain is KAGVTQTPRYLIKTRGQQVTLSCSPISGHRSVSWYQQTPGQGLQFLFEYFSETQRNKGNFPGRFSGRQFSNSRSEMNVSTLELGDSALYLCASSPGTGRGHEQYFGPGTRLTVT.

The chain employs TRBV27 and TRBJ2-7, with no clear D. The CDR3 length is 15 residues. The germline gives CDR1 MNHEY, CDR2 SMNVEV (reference sequence). Trimming pared 7 bases from V and 3 bases from J, leaving 19 bases between. The CDR3 DNA is TGTGCCAGCAAGCGAGACGCAGGAGATAGCTACGAGCAGTACTTC. This encodes CASKRDAGDSYEQYF.

J is TRBJ2-3 and V is TRBV7-2; 9 nucleotides match TRBD2. Germline-derived CDR1 and CDR2 are SGHTA and FQGNSA. The junction had 12 bases not matched to a gene; V was cut back by 8 bases and J by 3 bases. The CDR3 contains 16 residues. CDR3 protein: CASLERGRGGTDTQYF. The CDR3 nucleotides are TGTGCCAGCCTTGAACGTGGGCGGGGGGGGACAGATACGCAGTATTTT.

This clonotype was detected ten times or more. The rearrangement uses TRBV4-2 and TRBJ2-1, with 7 bases fitting TRBD1. Trimming cost V 2 bases and J 8 bases; bases outside gene matches: 3. In germline, CDR1 is LGHNA, CDR2 YNFKEQ. There are 13 residues in the CDR3. The CDR3 sequence is CASSQWTGYEQFF. DNA of the CDR3: TGTGCCAGCAGCCAATGGACAGGCTATGAGCAGTTCTTC.

This chain connects TRBV12-3 or TRBV12-4 to TRBJ2-7; a possible D gene is TRBD2 (6 bases). V lost 8 bases to trimming and J lost 0 bases, with 17 bases between them. CDR3 length equals 15 residues. The CDR3 region is CASSPAGLPSYEQYF. The CDR3 region has the DNA TGTGCCAGCTCCCCGGCCGGACTACCCTCCTACGAGCAGTACTTC.

A few counts support this clonotype. The chain is built from TRBV5-1 and TRBJ2-7; D not certain. Germline loops: CDR1 SGHRS, CDR2 YFSETQ. This CDR3 contains 14 residues. V was pared by 0 bases and J by 5 bases, with 12 bases between. The CDR3 loop reads CASSLEPGLDEQYF. The CDR3, as DNA: TGCGCCAGCAGCTTGGAACCTGGGTTGGACGAGCAGTACTTC.

The genes are TRBV20-1 and TRBJ2-3, with D possibly being TRBD1 (5 bases). CDR1 and CDR2 (germline): DFQATT, SNEGSKA (reference sequence). Trimming removed 0 bases at V and 3 bases at J, with 13 bases between. This CDR3 is 15 amino acids long. The CDR3 coding sequence is TGCAGTGCTAGAGATCCTATTGGGGCAACAGATACGCAGTATTTT. Protein product: CSARDPIGATDTQYF.

J is TRBJ2-2 and V is TRBV9; TRBD1 might be the D (6 bases). The CDR3 sequence is 15 residues long. Germline CDR1 reads SGDLS; CDR2 reads YYNGEE. V lost 4 bases and J lost 4, with 14 bases in between. CDR3: CASSRLGQLTGELFF. CDR3 coding DNA: TGTGCCAGCAGCAGACTCGGACAGCTCACCGGGGAGCTGTTTTTT.

This clonotype appeared a few times. The gene calls are TRBV5-6 and TRBJ1-4; D may be TRBD1 (6 bases). Trimming shortened V by 5 bases and J by 8 bases, and 16 bases separated the two germline ends. The CDR3 runs 14 residues. CDR1 SGHDT and CDR2 YYEEEE come from the germline V gene. CDR3 loop: CASRRGQGEEKLFF. The CDR3 coding sequence is TGTGCCAGCAGGAGGGGACAAGGTGAAGAAAAACTGTTTTTT. Supplemented by reference TRBV5-6 and TRBJ1-4, the full variable domain reads DAGVTQSPTHLIKTRGQQVTLRCSPKSGHDTVSWYQQALGQGPQFIFQYYEEEERQRGNFPDRFSGHQFPNYSSELNVNALLLGDSALYLCASRRGQGEEKLFFGSGTQLSVL.

This chain connects TRBV4-3 to TRBJ2-7, with 9 bases aligning to TRBD1. CDR3 length: 16 residues. V dropped 0 bases and J dropped 3; count of bases not matched to a gene: 6. Germline values: CDR1 LGHNA, CDR2 YSLEER. CDR3 nucleotide sequence: TGCGCCAGCAGCCAAGATCTGGGACAGGGATTCTACGAGCAGTACTTC. This encodes CASSQDLGQGFYEQYF.

The chain recombines TRBV6-6 with TRBJ2-3, with 8 positions matching TRBD2. V trimming: 1 base; J trimming: 2 bases; junction bases outside the gene matches: 8. CDR3 length: 17 amino acids. Germline CDR1 is MNHNY and CDR2 is SVGAGI (reference sequence). In DNA form, the CDR3 reads TGTGCCAGCAGTTACTTTGGCGCGGGGGGCAACACAGATACGCAGTATTTT. Residues: CASSYFGAGGNTDTQYF.

On this clonotype itself: The junction shows a germline mismatch at one end, possibly a read error. This chain uses TRBV7-2 with TRBJ2-1; maybe TRBD1 (5 bases). The length of the CDR3 is 16 residues. Germline CDR1 is SGHTA and CDR2 is FQGNSA. CDR3: CASSLGAGASHNEQFF. CDR3 nucleotides: TGTGCCAGCAGCTTAGGCGCTGGGGCCTCCCACAATGAGCAGTTCTTC.

J is TRBJ2-1 and V is TRBV3-1; a weak D match, TRBD1 (6 bases). V lost 1 base, J lost 6 bases, and 16 bases lay in between. CDR1 LGHDT and CDR2 YNNKEL come from the germline V gene (reference sequence). This CDR3 is built from 16 residues. The CDR3 protein is CASSQVPGAGANEQFF. CDR3 in DNA: TGTGCCAGCAGCCAAGTCCCAGGGGCTGGGGCCAATGAGCAGTTCTTC.

This chain joins TRBV6-5 and TRBJ1-2; TRBD1 might be the D (5 bases). The CDR3 has 11 amino acids. Trimming took 5 bases from V and 7 from J, leaving 8 bases between them. The germline V gene encodes CDR1 MNHEY and CDR2 SVGAGI. The CDR3 DNA reads TGTGCCAGCAGTCCTGGGACTGGCTACACCTTC. It translates to CASSPGTGYTF.

This clonotype was observed many times. The chain links TRBV28 to TRBJ1-1; D unclear. The CDR3 contains 13 residues. From germline, CDR1 is MDHEN and CDR2 SYDVKM. V was trimmed by 3 bases and J by 0 bases, leaving 5 bases between them. The CDR3 region has the DNA TGTGCCAGCAGTTTCGGGTTGAACACTGAAGCTTTCTTT. Its protein product is CASSFGLNTEAFF.

The rearrangement links TRBV4-1 to TRBJ2-5; 7 bases match TRBD2. CDR3 size: 15 residues. CDR1 and CDR2 from the germline V gene are MGHRA and YSYEKL. The J segment lost 2 bases and the V segment lost 2 bases, leaving 5 bases of the junction unmatched. The CDR3 reads CASSQQERGQETQYF. CDR3 DNA sequence: TGCGCCAGCAGCCAACAGGAGCGGGGTCAAGAGACCCAGTACTTC.